The 12 T cell receptor beta chains below all came from one sample that was sequenced in a study of shared clonotypes between healthy human individuals. Libraries were prepared by immunoSEQ multiplex PCR; TCRdb keeps only in-frame clonotypes and omits some of them. Of about 490,000 clones in the sample, 76% were seen once. Sequencing was performed on PBMCs. These receptor sequences come from a woman aged 35 to 49 in good health. Some clones in this sample may be carry-over from other donors' samples.

This chain joins TRBV2 and TRBJ1-5; possibly TRBD1 for D (6 bases). Trimming stripped 4 bases from V and 7 bases from J, with 14 bases between. The CDR3 has 14 residues. Germline lookup yields CDR1 SNHLY and CDR2 FYNNEI. CDR3 amino acids: CASSVGGGGQPQHF. The CDR3 DNA reads TGTGCCAGCAGTGTAGGAGGGGGAGGACAGCCCCAGCATTTT. The full variable domain, with the rest looked up from reference TRBV2 and TRBJ1-5, is EPEVTQTPSHQVTQMGQEVILRCVPISNHLYFYWYRQILGQKVEFLVSFYNNEISEKSEIFDDQFSVERPDGSNFTLKIRSTKLEDSAMYFCASSVGGGGQPQHFGDGTRLSIL.

CDR3 protein: CATSRDLAQNNEQFF. The CDR3 coding sequence is TGTGCCACCAGCAGAGATCTCGCTCAAAACAATGAGCAGTTCTTC. The chain uses TRBV15 and TRBJ2-1; D remains unclear. From germline, CDR1 is LNHNV and CDR2 YYDKDF (reference sequence). V was trimmed by 0 bases and J by 5 bases, leaving 11 bases between them. The CDR3 consists of 15 residues. Filled out from reference TRBV15 and TRBJ2-1, the complete variable domain reads DAMVIQNPRYQVTQFGKPVTLSCSQTLNHNVMYWYQQKSSQAPKLLFHYYDKDFNNEADTPDNFQSRRPNTSFCFLDIRSPGLGDTAMYLCATSRDLAQNNEQFFGPGTRLTVL.

This clone was found a few times. This chain links TRBV29-1 with TRBJ1-2; D gene uncertain. The length of the CDR3 is 12 residues. Trimming left V 4 bases short and J 0 bases short, with 6 bases between. Per germline, CDR1 SQVTM and CDR2 ANQGSEA. The CDR3, as DNA: TGCAGCGTTGGCGCCTCTAACTATGGCTACACCTTC. Protein: CSVGASNYGYTF. Combining the CDR3 with reference TRBV29-1 and TRBJ1-2 gives the whole variable domain SAVISQKPSRDICQRGTSLTIQCQVDSQVTMMFWYRQQPGQSLTLIATANQGSEATYESGFVIDKFPISRPNLTFSTLTVSNMSPEDSSIYLCSVGASNYGYTFGSGTRLTVV.

This clone showed up many times. The chain employs TRBV11-2 and TRBJ2-5; the match to TRBD2 covers 7 bases. V trimming: 2 bases; J trimming: 5 bases; junction bases outside the gene matches: 5. CDR3 size: 14 residues. The V gene's germline CDR1 is SGHAT and CDR2 FQNNGV. CDR3 in amino acids: CASSLSGNAETQYF. The DNA of the CDR3 is TGTGCCAGCAGCTTAAGCGGGAACGCGGAGACCCAGTACTTC.

The J gene is TRBJ1-5, the V gene TRBV7-2; 7 nucleotides agree with TRBD1. The CDR3 totals 16 residues. J gave up 2 bases and V 0 bases, and 4 bases lay outside the gene matches. Germline values: CDR1 SGHTA, CDR2 FQGNSA. The CDR3 sequence is CASSLAGGSGNQPQHF. Here the CDR3 DNA reads TGTGCCAGCAGCTTAGCAGGGGGCTCAGGCAATCAGCCCCAGCATTTT.

This chain links TRBV10-3 with TRBJ2-5; a weak D match, TRBD1 (6 bases). V lost 2 bases to trimming and J lost 5 bases, with 12 bases between them. Germline V gene sequence: CDR1 ENHRY, CDR2 SYGVKD. This CDR3 comprises 14 residues. CDR3 loop: CAISETQGLETQYF. The CDR3 nucleotides read TGTGCCATCAGTGAGACTCAGGGGCTGGAGACCCAGTACTTC.

Remarks on this clone: Other DNA sequences in this sample translate to the same CDR3. The chain uses TRBV27 and TRBJ2-3; 12 bases match TRBD2. Per the germline V gene, CDR1 is MNHEY and CDR2 is SMNVEV (reference sequence). The CDR3 consists of 14 residues. Germline trimming cut 8 bases from V and 0 bases from J; bases unmatched to any gene: 0. The CDR3 is CASGLAGSTDTQYF. The CDR3 nucleotides read TGTGCCAGCGGACTAGCGGGGAGCACAGATACGCAGTATTTT.

The J gene is TRBJ1-1, the V gene TRBV28; 11 bases are a match to TRBD1. The germline gives CDR1 MDHEN, CDR2 SYDVKM. CDR3 length: 21 amino acids. Trimming at V came to 2 bases and at J to 0 bases, leaving 17 bases not matched to a gene. The CDR3, as DNA: TGTGCCAGCAGTTTACCGGGGGACAGGGGGGTCCGGCATAGAATGAACACTGAAGCTTTCTTT. As protein: CASSLPGDRGVRHRMNTEAFF.

This clone turned up a few times. The gene calls are TRBV6-5 and TRBJ2-7, with 12 bases identical to TRBD2. CDR1 MNHEY and CDR2 SVGAGI come from the germline V gene. The ends lost 6 bases at V and 0 bases at J; junction bases unmatched: 3. This CDR3 is 15 amino acids long. The CDR3 nucleotides read TGTGCCAGCAGCCAGACTAGCGGGAGCTCCTACGAGCAGTACTTC. It specifies CASSQTSGSSYEQYF.

J is TRBJ2-2 and V is TRBV29-1, with 9 bases lining up with TRBD1. Germline V CDR1 and CDR2: SQVTM, ANQGSEA. The V segment lost 4 bases and the J segment 5 bases; nucleotides outside the gene matches: 8. The CDR3 extends over 15 amino acids. The CDR3 protein is CSVGSPGTGTGELFF. CDR3 coding DNA: TGCAGCGTTGGCAGCCCCGGGACAGGGACCGGGGAGCTGTTTTTT.

The V call is TRBV18, the J call TRBJ1-3; D remains unclear. This CDR3 comprises 17 residues. Looked up from germline, CDR1 is KGHSH and CDR2 is LQKENI. Trimming removed 6 bases from V and 2 bases from J, with 20 bases in between. The CDR3 DNA reads as TGTGCCAGCTCCTCGGATGGTGCAGCAGATACTGGAAACACCATATATTTT. It yields the protein CASSSDGAADTGNTIYF. Full variable domain (remainder filled in from reference TRBV18 and TRBJ1-3): NAGVMQNPRHLVRRRGQEARLRCSPMKGHSHVYWYRQLPEEGLKFMVYLQKENIIDESGMPKERFSAEFPKEGPSILRIQQVVRGDSAAYFCASSSDGAADTGNTIYFGEGSWLTVV.

The chain uses TRBV6-1 and TRBJ2-2; D not resolved. Looked up from germline, CDR1 is MNHNS and CDR2 is SASEGT. V lost 1 base and J 2 bases, leaving 5 bases between the germline ends. CDR3 length: 14 residues. CDR3 loop: CASSEEPNTGELFF. CDR3 DNA: TGTGCCAGCAGTGAAGAACCTAACACCGGGGAGCTGTTTTTT.